This T cell receptor (beta chain) was found in a study of shared clonotypes between healthy human individuals. Naive CD8 cells comprised CD45RO-negative, CCR7-positively selected cells, excluding terminally differentiated effector memory CD45RA+ cells. The CDR3 contains 15 residues. Germline trimming cut 4 bases from V and 7 bases from J; bases unmatched to any gene: 10. Germline V gene data show CDR1 as SGDLS and CDR2 as YYNGEE. Clones were read by immunoSEQ multiplex PCR, and TCRdb kept only the in-frame ones, dropping some. The sample holds about 2.2 million clones, just over 90% seen once. The sequenced sample consisted of naive CD8+ T cells from PBMCs. This clonotype originated in a man aged 18 to 29 in good health. Some clones in this sample may be carry-over from other donors' samples. The V call is TRBV9, the J call TRBJ1-5, with 8 bases aligning to TRBD1. CDR3 DNA sequence: TGTGCCAGCAGCCAGTCAGGGGGCGCGGGACAGCCCCAGCATTTT. Translated, it gives CASSQSGGAGQPQHF.